The rows below give T cell receptor beta chains drawn from one sample of a study of human T cells and chemical hapten exposure. TCRdb called the RACE reads again in MiXCR, with one record for every CDR3 protein. This repertoire shows 85,000 to 95,000 distinct CDR3 sequences, approximately 8.2% found once; its top ten account for around 3%. The sample comprised whole blood. These receptors were taken from a female donor in good health. Some clones in this sample may be carry-over from other donors' samples. Both conserved end residues are part of each CDR3. The D gene is left open where the match is weak. Expanded clones are given a class, and other clones once, few, many or no size at all.

D,J,size,V,DNA,CDR3
-,TRBJ2-7,few,TRBV9,TGTGCCAGCAGCGGGGGACGGACCAGTGAAGAGCAGTACTTC,CASSGGRTSEEQYF
TRBD1,TRBJ1-5,many,TRBV27,TGTGCCAGCAGTTCCCTGGACAGGGCCGCTTGGCAGCCCCAGCATTTT,CASSSLDRAAWQPQHF
-,TRBJ1-1,-,TRBV29-1,TGCAGCGTTCGGGCAGGGCTGAACACTGAAGCTTTCTTT,CSVRAGLNTEAFF
TRBD1,TRBJ1-2,few,TRBV29-1,TGCAGCGTTGGCTACAGGGGCCATGGCTACACCTTC,CSVGYRGHGYTF
-,TRBJ2-7,few,TRBV20-1,TGCAGTGCTAGGGGATTAGCAGGGAACGAGCAGTACTTC,CSARGLAGNEQYF
-,TRBJ1-1,many,TRBV5-1,TGCGCCAGCAGCTGGGGACTTCAGAACACTGAAGCTTTCTTT,CASSWGLQNTEAFF
TRBD1,TRBJ1-5,few,TRBV9,TGTGCCAGCAGCCAGCTTGGGGACAGCGATCAGCCCCAGCATTTT,CASSQLGDSDQPQHF
-,TRBJ1-4,-,TRBV7-9,TGTGCCAGCAGCTCTACTGGTAATGAAAAACTGTTTTTT,CASSSTGNEKLFF
-,TRBJ2-1,few,TRBV11-2,TGTGCCAGCAGAGACGCCTGGGGCAATGAGCAGTTCTTC,CASRDAWGNEQFF
TRBD1,TRBJ1-6,-,TRBV20-1,TGCAGTGCCCTCCCCCGACAGGGGAAATCACCCCTCCACTTT,CSALPRQGKSPLHF
-,TRBJ2-7,many,TRBV10-3,TGTGCCATCGACGCCCGAGGGGAGCAGTACTTC,CAIDARGEQYF
TRBD2,TRBJ2-1,few,TRBV12-3/TRBV12-4,TGTGCCAGCATCCTTTCTAGCGGGAGGGCGGGCAATGAGCAGTTCTTC,CASILSSGRAGNEQFF
-,TRBJ1-1,-,TRBV12-3/TRBV12-4,TGTGCCAGCAGTTTAGGACAGATTGAAGCTTTCTTT,CASSLGQIEAFF
-,TRBJ2-6,many,TRBV27,TGTGCCAGCAGTTGGAGGGGAGCAGGGGCCAACGTCCTGACTTTC,CASSWRGAGANVLTF
TRBD2,TRBJ2-5,-,TRBV6-6,TGTGCCAGCGCCCGGGGCGGGAGTATGGAGACCCAGTACTTC,CASARGGSMETQYF
-,TRBJ1-5,-,TRBV6-6,TGTGCCAGCAGTCAAGGGCTCAATCAGCCCCAGCATTTT,CASSQGLNQPQHF
-,TRBJ1-5,few,TRBV6-5,TGTGCCAGCAGCACACACGGTGGCAATCAGCCCCAGCATTTT,CASSTHGGNQPQHF
-,TRBJ1-1,-,TRBV5-1,TGCGCCAGCAGCTTGGGAAGTTTCACTGAAGCTTTCTTT,CASSLGSFTEAFF
TRBD1,TRBJ2-7,-,TRBV7-3,TGTGCCAGCAGCTGGAGGACAGGGGAGGACGAGCAGTACTTC,CASSWRTGEDEQYF
TRBD1,TRBJ2-5,-,TRBV20-1,TGCAGCTCGGGACAGGGAAGAGAGACCCAGTACTTC,CSSGQGRETQYF
TRBD1,TRBJ1-1,few,TRBV20-1,TGCAGTGTCCCTCAGGGGGGAGCTGAAGCTTTCTTT,CSVPQGGAEAFF
-,TRBJ2-3,-,TRBV28,TGTGCCAGCAGCCGGACTGGCGGGACTAGCACAGATACGCAGTATTTT,CASSRTGGTSTDTQYF
-,TRBJ2-3,few,TRBV3-1,TGTGCCAGCAGCCAAGATGGAGGAACTTTAGGTTCGCAGTATTTT,CASSQDGGTLGSQYF
-,TRBJ2-5,many,TRBV29-1,TGCAGCGTCCGGGGCCGATTGCAAGAGACCCAGTACTTC,CSVRGRLQETQYF
-,TRBJ1-4,-,TRBV4-3,TGCGCCAGCAGCGGATCCGGGGCAAGGAGGGGTGAAAAACTGTTTTTT,CASSGSGARRGEKLFF
-,TRBJ2-7,many,TRBV6-2/TRBV6-3,TGTGCCAGCGGCCCCGACGTGGCAAGGGAGTACTTC,CASGPDVAREYF
-,TRBJ2-1,few,TRBV6-5,TGTGCCAGCAGTTACTCCGGAGGGGGCTCCTACAATGAGCAGTTCTTC,CASSYSGGGSYNEQFF
-,TRBJ1-1,-,TRBV5-4,TGTGCCAGCAGCTTGAAGATCGGGCAGCCAAACACTGAAGCTTTATTT,CASSLKIGQPNTEALF
TRBD2,TRBJ2-2,-,TRBV3-1,TGTGCCAGCAGCCAAGAAACTAGCGGGAGAATTTGGACCGGGGAGCTGTTTTTT,CASSQETSGRIWTGELFF
-,TRBJ2-5,few,TRBV7-9,TGTGCCAGCAGCTTATTCACCCAAGAGACCCAGTACTTC,CASSLFTQETQYF
TRBD1,TRBJ2-7,-,TRBV27,TGTGCCAGCAGTTTCCTGGGACAGGGGTCCCACGAGCAGTACTTC,CASSFLGQGSHEQYF